These 18 T cell receptor beta chains were sequenced from one sample in a study of regulatory T cells in long-lasting Graves disease. Arm-PCR of CDR3 regions with iRepertoire HTBI primers generated TCR beta libraries. TCRdb re-analysed the multiplex PCR reads in MiXCR, keeping a single row per CDR3 protein. In the table there are about 500,000 distinct CDR3 sequences, 15% to 20% of which are singletons. The time point denotes: newly diagnosed GD, antithyroid drugs for less than 3 months. The authors made the TCR library using RNA they extracted from PBMCs. This sample also belongs to another study, concerning T cells in Graves' hyperthyroidism and ophthalmopathy.

This sample comprised peripheral blood mononuclear cells (PBMCs), obtained at new diagnosis, from a patient treated with antithyroid drugs. All receptors derive from a man between 35 and 55 years old with Graves disease.

This clonotype occurred many times. The chain has TRBV5-6 and TRBJ1-1; no clear D. The CDR3 totals 13 residues. V lost 0 bases, J lost 9 bases, and 12 bases lay in between. The germline CDR1 and CDR2 sequences are SGHDT and YYEEEE. CDR3 amino acids: CASSLVSSAKAFF. CDR3 in DNA: TGTGCCAGCAGCTTGGTGAGCTCAGCTAAAGCTTTCTTT.

This clonotype was observed many times. The CDR3 DNA reads as TGCGCCAGCAGCTTGGTACCATCGGAAGGAGCCTCCTACGAGCAGTACTTC. It is translated as CASSLVPSEGASYEQYF. The chain employs TRBV5-1 and TRBJ2-7; D is uncertain. Trimming left V 0 bases short and J 0 bases short, with 16 bases between. This CDR3 has 17 amino acids. CDR1 and CDR2 from the germline V gene are SGHRS and YFSETQ.

This clonotype was observed a handful of times. V usage is TRBV24-1 and J usage is TRBJ2-2, with 7 bases identical to TRBD1. The J segment lost 2 bases and the V segment lost 8 bases, leaving 1 base of the junction unmatched. The CDR3 sequence is 13 residues long. Germline-derived CDR1 and CDR2 are KGHDR and SFDVKD. CDR3 DNA sequence: TGTGCCACCAACAGGGGTAACACCGGGGAGCTGTTTTTT. Translated, it gives CATNRGNTGELFF.

The chain uses TRBV6-2 or TRBV6-3 and TRBJ2-3; 14 bases match TRBD2. Per the germline V gene, CDR1 is MNHEY and CDR2 is SVGEGT. With V trimmed by 8 bases and J by 11 bases, 6 bases remained unmatched. The CDR3 is 13 amino acids. As DNA, the CDR3 is TGTGCCAGCGGACTAGCGGGAGGCGTAATGCAGTATTTT. Translated, it gives CASGLAGGVMQYF.

The chain recombines TRBV10-3 with TRBJ2-1; the match to TRBD2 covers 7 bases. Germline V CDR1 and CDR2: ENHRY, SYGVKD. V gave up 0 bases and J gave up 7 bases; unmatched junction bases: 9. The length of the CDR3 is 16 residues. CDR3 sequence (DNA): TGTGCCATCAGTGAGTCAGGAGGGAGGGCCCCGAATGAGCAGTTCTTC. It translates to CAISESGGRAPNEQFF.

This clonotype appeared a few times. The gene calls are TRBV24-1 and TRBJ2-1; no firm D call. Between the trimmed V and J ends, which lost 3 bases and 6 bases, there was a span of 8 bases. CDR1 KGHDR and CDR2 SFDVKD come from the germline V gene. This CDR3 has 13 amino acids. The CDR3 DNA reads TGTGCCACCAGTGATGGCGGACGCAATGAGCAGTTCTTC. Translated: CATSDGGRNEQFF.

The V and J genes are TRBV20-1 and TRBJ2-1, with 9 bases fitting TRBD2. This CDR3 has 12 residues. Trimming at V came to 5 bases and at J to 4 bases, leaving 0 bases not matched to a gene. The germline CDR1 and CDR2 sequences are DFQATT and SNEGSKA (reference sequence). The CDR3 protein is CSAAGGYNEQFF. The CDR3 region has the DNA TGCAGTGCTGCGGGGGGGTACAATGAGCAGTTCTTC.

This clonotype showed up many times. A read error may produce the germline difference seen at one junction end. The chain employs TRBV4-1 and TRBJ1-5; D is uncertain. Germline loops: CDR1 MGHRA, CDR2 YSYEKL. The CDR3 is made up of 13 amino acids. DNA for the CDR3: TGTGCCAGCAGCCAAGGGCGCAATCAGCCCCAGCATTTT. This codes for CASSQGRNQPQHF.

This clonotype was seen a few times. The J gene is TRBJ2-7, the V gene TRBV9; 14 bases match TRBD2. CDR1 and CDR2 (germline): SGDLS, YYNGEE. The CDR3 runs to 16 residues. Trimming removed 4 bases from V and 5 bases from J; junction bases left unmatched: 8. The CDR3 region is CASSRLAGGPRDEQYF. In DNA, the CDR3 is TGTGCCAGCAGCAGACTAGCGGGAGGGCCACGCGACGAGCAGTACTTC.

The chain employs TRBV7-2 and TRBJ2-3; tentative D call: TRBD2 (6 bases). The CDR3 length is 16 residues. Deletions cut 5 bases from V and 1 base from J, with 16 bases between. The germline CDR1 and CDR2 sequences are SGHTA and FQGNSA. The CDR3 sequence is CASSGGLFVGTDTQYF. CDR3 nucleotide sequence: TGTGCCAGCAGCGGGGGACTTTTCGTCGGCACAGATACGCAGTATTTT.

This clonotype was detected ten times or more. The chain has TRBV28 and TRBJ2-7; TRBD2 matches at 7 bases. The CDR3 has 13 residues. After removal of 7 bases from V and 2 bases from J, the junction contained 5 bases not matched to a gene. The V gene's germline CDR1 is MDHEN and CDR2 SYDVKM. Written as DNA, the CDR3 is TGTGCCAGCACTAGCGGTCAAACCTACGAGCAGTACTTC. It encodes CASTSGQTYEQYF.

Comment on this clonotype: One base away lies a much larger clone, so this may be a sequencing read error. J is TRBJ2-7 and V is TRBV12-3 or TRBV12-4, with 7 positions matching TRBD1. The CDR3 extends over 15 amino acids. V trimming: 6 bases; J trimming: 0 bases; junction bases outside the gene matches: 8. CDR3 in DNA: TGTGCCAGCAGCGCACAGGGGTGTGCCTCCTACGAGCAGTACTTC. Protein sequence: CASSAQGCASYEQYF.

This clonotype came up many times. The chain links TRBV11-2 to TRBJ1-1, with D unclear. The germline gives CDR1 SGHAT, CDR2 FQNNGV. The V gene lost 8 bases and the J gene lost 1 base, with 14 bases spanning the gap. The CDR3 is 14 amino acids. The CDR3 is CASGRRGENTEAFF. CDR3 coding DNA: TGTGCCAGCGGGAGACGGGGTGAGAACACTGAAGCTTTCTTT.

In its sample, this clonotype was seen a few times. The chain couples TRBV12-5 to TRBJ2-2, with unresolved D. The V gene lost 1 base and the J gene lost 4 bases, with 4 bases spanning the gap. This CDR3 contains 13 residues. CDR1 is LGHNT, CDR2 FRNRAP, per germline. The CDR3: CASGLGFTGELFF. The DNA for the CDR3 is TGTGCTAGTGGTTTGGGATTCACCGGGGAGCTGTTTTTT.

There are many counts of this clonotype. V and J are TRBV12-3 or TRBV12-4 and TRBJ2-7, with 7 bases matching TRBD2. Trimming took 6 bases from V and 2 from J; bases not matched to a gene: 4. The CDR3 loop spans 13 amino acids. CDR3 coding DNA: TGTGCCAGCAGCTGGGGGGGAACCTACGAGCAGTACTTC. It yields the protein CASSWGGTYEQYF.

This clonotype was seen at least ten times. The V gene is TRBV6-1, the J gene TRBJ2-3; D ambiguous. CDR1 and CDR2 from the germline V gene are MNHNS and SASEGT. CDR3 size: 13 residues. V dropped 6 bases and J dropped 4 bases, with 11 bases sitting between them. CDR3 nucleotide sequence: TGTGCCAGCAGGGTATACACCGCAGATACGCAGTATTTT. This sequence encodes CASRVYTADTQYF.

This rearrangement joins TRBV4-2 to TRBJ2-1; TRBD2 matches at 10 bases. The CDR3 is made up of 16 amino acids. The germline gives CDR1 LGHNA, CDR2 YNFKEQ. Trimming removed 2 bases from V and 7 bases from J; junction bases left unmatched: 8. CDR3 nucleotides: TGTGCCAGCAGCCAATTTCCAGCGGGAGGGTGGAATGAGCAGTTCTTC. Amino acids: CASSQFPAGGWNEQFF.

As to this clonotype: This may arise from a read error, as a much more abundant clone is one base away. The chain uses TRBV2 and TRBJ2-4; weak D call: TRBD1 (5 bases). Germline assignment: CDR1 SNHLY and CDR2 FYNNEI. This CDR3 has 13 residues. V lost 1 base and J lost 11, with 12 bases in between. The CDR3 DNA is TGTGCCAGCAGTGAAGACAGGCTGAACGTTCAGTACTTC. This sequence encodes CASSEDRLNVQYF.